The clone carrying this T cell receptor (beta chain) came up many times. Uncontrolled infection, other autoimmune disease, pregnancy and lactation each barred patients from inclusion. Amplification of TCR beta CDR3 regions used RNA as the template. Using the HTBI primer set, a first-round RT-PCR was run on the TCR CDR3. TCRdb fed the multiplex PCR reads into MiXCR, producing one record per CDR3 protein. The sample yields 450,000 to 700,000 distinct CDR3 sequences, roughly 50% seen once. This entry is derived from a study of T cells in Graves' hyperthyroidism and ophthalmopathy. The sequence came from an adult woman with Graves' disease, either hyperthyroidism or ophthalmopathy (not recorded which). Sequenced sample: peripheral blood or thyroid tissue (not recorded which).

This chain's CDR3 is CASSYGGGYYGYTF. The DNA of the CDR3 is TGTGCCAGCAGTTACGGCGGGGGATACTATGGCTACACCTTC. The V gene is TRBV6-5, the J gene TRBJ1-2, with D possibly TRBD1 on 5 matching bases. The CDR3 runs to 14 residues. With 2 bases removed from V and 3 bases from J, the gap between germline ends came to 10 bases. Per germline, CDR1 MNHEY and CDR2 SVGAGI.